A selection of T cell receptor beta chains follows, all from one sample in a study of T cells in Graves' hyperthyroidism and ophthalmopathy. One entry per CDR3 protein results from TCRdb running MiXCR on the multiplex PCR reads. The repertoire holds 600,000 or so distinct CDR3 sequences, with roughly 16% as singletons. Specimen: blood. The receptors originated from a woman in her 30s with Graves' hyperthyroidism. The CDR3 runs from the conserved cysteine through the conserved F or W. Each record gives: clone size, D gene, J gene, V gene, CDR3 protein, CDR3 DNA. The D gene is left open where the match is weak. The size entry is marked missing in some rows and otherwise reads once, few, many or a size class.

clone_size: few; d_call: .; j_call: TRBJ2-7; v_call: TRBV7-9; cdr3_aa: CASNLGWDDEQYF; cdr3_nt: TGTGCCAGCAACCTTGGCTGGGACGACGAGCAGTACTTC
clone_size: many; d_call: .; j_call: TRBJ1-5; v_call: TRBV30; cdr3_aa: CAWSVGGNGNQPQHF; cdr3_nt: TGTGCCTGGAGTGTTGGAGGGAATGGCAATCAGCCCCAGCATTTT
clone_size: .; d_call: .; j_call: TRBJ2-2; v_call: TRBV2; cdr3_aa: CASNQGRTGELFF; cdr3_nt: TGTGCCAGCAACCAAGGAAGAACCGGGGAGCTGTTTTTT
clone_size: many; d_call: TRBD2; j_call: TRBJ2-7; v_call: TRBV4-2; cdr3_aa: CASSQGRTSAYEQYF; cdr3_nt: TGTGCCAGCAGCCAAGGTCGGACTAGCGCATACGAGCAGTACTTC
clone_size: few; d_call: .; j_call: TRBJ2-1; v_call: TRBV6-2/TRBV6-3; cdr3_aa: CASSLMAGPLDEQFF; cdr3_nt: TGTGCCAGCAGTTTAATGGCGGGACCTTTAGATGAGCAGTTCTTC
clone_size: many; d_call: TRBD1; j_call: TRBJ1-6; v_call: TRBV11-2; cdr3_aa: CASSGQDNSPLHF; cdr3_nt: TGTGCCAGCTCCGGACAGGATAATTCACCCCTCCACTTT
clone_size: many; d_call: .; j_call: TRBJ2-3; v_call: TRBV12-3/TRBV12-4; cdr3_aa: CASSTDTQYF; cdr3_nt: TGTGCCAGCAGCACAGATACGCAGTATTTT
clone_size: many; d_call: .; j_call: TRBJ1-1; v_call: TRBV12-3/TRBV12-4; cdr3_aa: CASSGGGSGAFF; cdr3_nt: TGTGCCAGCAGCGGGGGGGGAAGTGGAGCTTTCTTT
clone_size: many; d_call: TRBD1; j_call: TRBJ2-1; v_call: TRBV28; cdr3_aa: CASSFRDRGIHEQFF; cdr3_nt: TGTGCCAGCAGTTTCCGGGACAGGGGAATCCATGAGCAGTTCTTC
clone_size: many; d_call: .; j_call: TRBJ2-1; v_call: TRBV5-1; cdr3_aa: CASSLQSSYNEQFF; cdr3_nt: TGCGCCAGCAGCTTGCAAAGCTCCTACAATGAGCAGTTCTTC
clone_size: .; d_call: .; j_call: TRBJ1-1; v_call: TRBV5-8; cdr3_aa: CASSAEGEAFF; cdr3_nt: TGTGCCAGCTCTGCCGAGGGGGAAGCTTTCTTT
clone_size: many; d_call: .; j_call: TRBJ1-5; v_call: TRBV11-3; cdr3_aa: CASSLRTTVNGNQPQHF; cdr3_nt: TGTGCCAGCAGCCTGCGGACGACAGTCAACGGCAATCAGCCCCAGCATTTT
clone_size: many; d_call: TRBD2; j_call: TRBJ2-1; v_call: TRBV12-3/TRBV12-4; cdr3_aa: CASSSTSGTNYEQFF; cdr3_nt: TGTGCCAGCAGTAGTACTAGCGGGACCAATTATGAGCAGTTCTTC
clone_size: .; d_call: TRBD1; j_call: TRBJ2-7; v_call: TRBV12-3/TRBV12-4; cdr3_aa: CASSSRKGQGALRGIYEQYF; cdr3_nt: TGTGCCAGCAGTTCGAGAAAAGGACAGGGGGCGCTAAGGGGAATCTACGAGCAGTACTTC
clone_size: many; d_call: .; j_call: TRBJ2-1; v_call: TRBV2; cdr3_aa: CASSVLGNEQFF; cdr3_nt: TGTGCCAGCAGTGTGTTGGGCAATGAGCAGTTCTTC
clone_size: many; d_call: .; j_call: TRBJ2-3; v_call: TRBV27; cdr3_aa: CASSLTPDTDTQYF; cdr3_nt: TGTGCCAGCAGTTTAACCCCAGACACAGATACGCAGTATTTT
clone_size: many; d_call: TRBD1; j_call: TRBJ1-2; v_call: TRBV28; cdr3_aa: CASSYPRGQYGYTF; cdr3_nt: TGTGCCAGCAGTTACCCCAGGGGGCAATATGGCTACACCTTC
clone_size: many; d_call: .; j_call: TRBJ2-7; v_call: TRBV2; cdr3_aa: CASRGGLSLGPYEQYF; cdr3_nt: TGTGCCAGCAGAGGAGGCCTATCCTTAGGCCCCTACGAGCAGTACTTC
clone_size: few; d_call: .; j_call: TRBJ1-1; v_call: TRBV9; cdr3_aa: CASSVDSFLNTETFF; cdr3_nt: TGTGCCAGCAGCGTAGATTCATTCTTGAACACTGAAACTTTCTTT
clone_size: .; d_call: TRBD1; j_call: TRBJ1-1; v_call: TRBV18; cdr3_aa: CASSPPGRGRNTEAFF; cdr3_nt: TGTGCCAGCTCACCACCTGGCAGGGGGCGGAACACTGAAGCTTTCTTT
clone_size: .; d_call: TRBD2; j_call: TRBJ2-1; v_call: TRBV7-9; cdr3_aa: CASSHPRLAAYNEQFF; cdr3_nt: TGTGCCAGCAGCCACCCTCGGCTAGCGGCCTACAATGAGCAGTTCTTC
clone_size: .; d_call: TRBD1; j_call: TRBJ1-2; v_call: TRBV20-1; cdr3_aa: CGARDGQGNGYTF; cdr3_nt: TGCGGTGCTAGAGATGGACAGGGCAATGGCTACACCTTC
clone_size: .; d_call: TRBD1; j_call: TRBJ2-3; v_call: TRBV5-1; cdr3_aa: CASSLQGALDLTDTQYF; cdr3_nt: TGCGCCAGCAGCTTACAGGGGGCCCTTGATCTCACAGATACGCAGTATTTT
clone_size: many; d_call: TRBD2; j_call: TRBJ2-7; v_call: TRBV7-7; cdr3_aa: CATGTSGISYEQYF; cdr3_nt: TGTGCTACCGGGACTAGCGGGATCTCCTACGAGCAGTACTTC
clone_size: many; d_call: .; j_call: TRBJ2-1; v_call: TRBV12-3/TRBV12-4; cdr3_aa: CASSPRRTRNSYNEQFF; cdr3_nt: TGTGCCAGCAGCCCGCGAAGGACGCGAAACTCCTACAATGAGCAGTTCTTC
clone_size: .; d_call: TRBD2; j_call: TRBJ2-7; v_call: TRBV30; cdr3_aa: CAWARGLAGGGAQYF; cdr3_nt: TGTGCCTGGGCCCGGGGACTAGCGGGAGGTGGCGCGCAGTACTTC
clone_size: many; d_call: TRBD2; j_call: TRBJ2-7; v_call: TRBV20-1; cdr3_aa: CSARGTSGIPYEQYF; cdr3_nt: TGCAGTGCTAGGGGGACTAGCGGGATTCCCTACGAGCAGTACTTC
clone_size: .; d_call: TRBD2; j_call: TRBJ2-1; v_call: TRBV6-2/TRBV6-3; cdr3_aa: CASLAGWNEQFF; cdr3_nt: TGTGCCAGTTTAGCGGGTTGGAATGAGCAGTTCTTC
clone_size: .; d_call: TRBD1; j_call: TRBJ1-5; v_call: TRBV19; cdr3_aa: CARTTRWQGDNQPQHF; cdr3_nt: TGTGCCAGGACGACAAGATGGCAGGGGGACAATCAGCCCCAGCATTTT
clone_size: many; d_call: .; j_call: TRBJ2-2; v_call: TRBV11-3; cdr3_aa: CASSLDSLTNTGELFF; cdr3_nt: TGTGCCAGCAGCTTAGACTCTCTAACTAACACCGGGGAGCTGTTTTTT
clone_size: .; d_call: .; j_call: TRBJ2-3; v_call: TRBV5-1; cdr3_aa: CASSLDRARDTQYF; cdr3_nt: TGCGCCAGCAGCTTGGACAGGGCGAGAGATACGCAGTATTTT
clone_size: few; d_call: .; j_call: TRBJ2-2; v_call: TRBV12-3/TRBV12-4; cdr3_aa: CASRAGIYTGELFF; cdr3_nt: TGTGCCAGCAGGGCCGGTATCTACACCGGGGAGCTGTTTTTT
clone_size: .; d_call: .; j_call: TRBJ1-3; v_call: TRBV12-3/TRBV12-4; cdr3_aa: CASKLAGGTAGNTIYF; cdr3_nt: TGTGCCAGCAAGCTTGCGGGGGGAACGGCTGGAAACACCATATATTTT
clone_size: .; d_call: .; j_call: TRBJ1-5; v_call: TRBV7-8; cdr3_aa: CASSSLEGGNQPQHF; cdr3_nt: TGTGCCAGCAGCTCCCTGGAGGGAGGCAATCAGCCCCAGCATTTT
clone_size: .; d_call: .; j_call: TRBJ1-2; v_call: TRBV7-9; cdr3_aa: CASSLTGLNYGYTF; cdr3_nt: TGTGCCAGCAGCCTCACGGGACTAAACTATGGCTACACCTTC
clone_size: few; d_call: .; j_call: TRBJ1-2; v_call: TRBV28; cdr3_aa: CASSLPTSNGYTF; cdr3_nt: TGTGCCAGCAGTCTCCCCACCTCTAATGGCTACACCTTC
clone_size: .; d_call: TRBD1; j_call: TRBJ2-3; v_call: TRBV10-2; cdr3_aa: CASSEGAGDTQYF; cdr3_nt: TGCGCCAGCAGCGAGGGGGCCGGAGATACGCAGTATTTT
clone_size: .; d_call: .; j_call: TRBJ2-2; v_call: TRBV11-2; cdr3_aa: CASSSRTWRTNTGELFF; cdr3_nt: TGTGCCAGCAGCTCACGGACGTGGAGGACGAACACCGGGGAGCTGTTTTTT
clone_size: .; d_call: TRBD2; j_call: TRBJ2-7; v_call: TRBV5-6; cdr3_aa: CASCLYQRESYEQYF; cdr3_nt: TGTGCCAGCTGCTTATATCAGCGGGAGAGCTACGAGCAGTACTTC
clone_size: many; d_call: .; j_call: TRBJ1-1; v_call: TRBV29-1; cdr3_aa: CSVRGTEAFF; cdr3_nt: TGCAGCGTTAGAGGCACTGAAGCTTTCTTT
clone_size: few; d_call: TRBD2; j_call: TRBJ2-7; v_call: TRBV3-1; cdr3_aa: CATAGRGLRDEQYF; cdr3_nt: TGTGCCACCGCCGGGCGGGGACTAAGAGACGAGCAGTACTTC